The present entry profiles one T cell receptor (beta chain) with its context. These data originate in a study of shared clonotypes between healthy human individuals. The CDR3 runs 15 residues. The junction had 5 bases not matched to a gene; V was cut back by 6 bases and J by 1 base. CDR1 is MNHNY and CDR2 is SVGAGI in the germline V gene (reference sequence). Only in-frame clones appear in the TCRdb table, and some are missing; sequencing was by immunoSEQ multiplex PCR. The data hold about 1.5 million clones, with over 95% observed a single time. Sequencing used naive CD4+ T cells sorted from blood. Subset denoted: CD45RA+ positively selected. This clonotype was obtained from a man between 25 and 39 years old in good health. The chain couples TRBV6-6 to TRBJ2-5; 10 positions match TRBD2. CDR3 coding DNA: TGTGCCAGCAGGAGCACTAGCGGGGCCCAAGAGACCCAGTACTTC. As protein: CASRSTSGAQETQYF.